These 25 T cell receptor beta chains came from one sample sequenced in a study of shared clonotypes between healthy human individuals. The data were produced by immunoSEQ multiplex PCR, yet TCRdb's version contains in-frame clones alone and is incomplete. The repertoire holds about 680,000 clones, 90% to 95% seen once, with about 24% in the top ten. Positive CCR7 selection of CD45RO-negative cells yielded the naive CD8 cells, and terminally differentiated effector memory CD45RA+ cells were excluded. The specimen was naive CD8+ T cells sorted from blood. These TCRs come from a man aged 25 to 40 in good health.

The rearrangement uses TRBV27 and TRBJ2-3, with TRBD2 matching over 11 bases. CDR3 size: 15 residues. CDR1 and CDR2 (germline): MNHEY, SMNVEV (reference sequence). V lost 7 bases to trimming and J lost 5 bases; unmatched junction nucleotides: 8. The CDR3 DNA is TGTGCCAGCATAAGCCTAGCGGGAGGTGAAGATACGCAGTATTTT. Encoded protein: CASISLAGGEDTQYF.

Concerning this clone: Other DNA sequences within the sample encode an identical CDR3. J is TRBJ2-3 and V is TRBV7-6; 12 bases line up with TRBD2. Germline V gene sequence: CDR1 SGHVS, CDR2 FNYEAQ. This CDR3 has 16 residues. V shed 1 base, J shed 6 bases, and the junction held 5 bases outside the gene matches. The CDR3 nucleotides are TGTGCCAGCAGCTTAGAGCTAGCGGGAGGGCCGGATACGCAGTATTTT. It is translated as CASSLELAGGPDTQYF. Drawing the rest from reference TRBV7-6 and TRBJ2-3, the complete variable domain is GAGVSQSPRYKVTKRGQDVALRCDPISGHVSLYWYRQALGQGPEFLTYFNYEAQQDKSGLPNDRFSAERPEGSISTLTIQRTEQRDSAMYRCASSLELAGGPDTQYFGPGTRLTVL.

The rearrangement uses TRBV5-1 and TRBJ2-7; D uncertain. Trimming stripped 3 bases from V and 2 bases from J, with 12 bases between. The germline V gene encodes CDR1 SGHRS and CDR2 YFSETQ. This CDR3 is 14 amino acids long. CDR3 loop: CASSYDGRPYEQYF. CDR3 in DNA: TGCGCCAGCAGCTACGATGGACGGCCCTACGAGCAGTACTTC.

This chain connects TRBV29-1 to TRBJ2-5; maybe TRBD2 (6 bases). Trimming removed 5 bases at V and 3 bases at J, with 7 bases between. The CDR3 is 11 amino acids. Germline V gene lookup returns CDR1 SQVTM and CDR2 ANQGSEA. The CDR3 DNA reads as TGCAGCGTTTCGGGGGAAGAGACCCAGTACTTC. This gives the protein CSVSGEETQYF.

The chain combines TRBV7-8 with TRBJ2-1; D gene uncertain. Germline lookup yields CDR1 SGHVS and CDR2 FQNEAQ. V was shortened by 1 base and J by 6 bases, with 7 bases between the two germline ends. This CDR3 is built from 13 residues. This chain's CDR3 is CASSLDPSNEQFF. CDR3 bases: TGTGCCAGCAGCTTAGACCCCTCCAATGAGCAGTTCTTC.

J is TRBJ2-1 and V is TRBV9; D is unresolved. Germline assignment: CDR1 SGDLS and CDR2 YYNGEE. The CDR3 loop spans 12 amino acids. Deletions cut 4 bases from V and 10 bases from J, with 12 bases between. The CDR3 sequence: CASSPNVWEQFF. The CDR3 nucleotides are TGTGCCAGCAGCCCAAATGTTTGGGAGCAGTTCTTC.

This chain joins TRBV11-2 and TRBJ2-7; D remains ambiguous. V lost 1 base and J lost 6, with 13 bases in between. CDR3 length: 14 residues. Germline V gene lookup returns CDR1 SGHAT and CDR2 FQNNGV. CDR3 sequence (DNA): TGTGCCAGCAGCTTAGGGAATTTTGGGTCCGAGCAGTACTTC. It specifies CASSLGNFGSEQYF.

The chain carries TRBV14 and TRBJ2-7; D possibly corresponds to TRBD1 (6 bases). Germline assignment: CDR1 SGHDN and CDR2 FVKESK. This CDR3 is 14 amino acids long. V dropped 5 bases and J dropped 1 base, with 12 bases sitting between them. CDR3 sequence reads: CASSFTGISYEQYF. The CDR3 coding sequence is TGTGCCAGCAGCTTTACAGGGATATCCTACGAGCAGTACTTC.

The rearrangement links TRBV5-1 to TRBJ2-1; 9 positions match TRBD1. The germline V gene has CDR1 SGHRS and CDR2 YFSETQ. V was pared by 1 base and J by 4 bases, with 6 bases of the junction left unmatched. CDR3 length: 16 amino acids. In DNA, the CDR3 is TGCGCCAGCAGCTTGTGGGGGACAGGGTCATACAATGAGCAGTTCTTC. Translated: CASSLWGTGSYNEQFF.

J is TRBJ2-7 and V is TRBV18; 8 positions match TRBD1. Germline loops: CDR1 KGHSH, CDR2 LQKENI. The CDR3 length is 16 residues. V lost 2 bases and J lost 1; bases outside the gene matches: 7. The chain's CDR3 is CASSPTRDRSSYEQYF. The CDR3 coding sequence is TGTGCCAGCTCACCAACACGGGACAGGTCTTCCTACGAGCAGTACTTC. Drawing the rest from reference TRBV18 and TRBJ2-7, the complete variable domain is NAGVMQNPRHLVRRRGQEARLRCSPMKGHSHVYWYRQLPEEGLKFMVYLQKENIIDESGMPKERFSAEFPKEGPSILRIQQVVRGDSAAYFCASSPTRDRSSYEQYFGPGTRLTVT.

This clone was detected only once. The chain links TRBV28 to TRBJ2-5; D might be TRBD1 (7 bases). The V gene lost 7 bases and the J gene lost 5 bases, with 17 bases spanning the gap. The V gene's germline CDR1 is MDHEN and CDR2 SYDVKM. The CDR3 runs to 14 residues. CDR3 sequence reads: CASIRRGRGETQYF. In nucleotides, the CDR3 is TGTGCCAGCATCCGGAGGGGGCGAGGGGAGACCCAGTACTTC.

The chain joins TRBV27 to TRBJ2-3; 9 bases fit TRBD1. CDR3 length: 16 amino acids. The germline V gene encodes CDR1 MNHEY and CDR2 SMNVEV (reference sequence). V was pared by 5 bases and J by 0 bases, with 6 bases of the junction left unmatched. This chain's CDR3 is CASSRLGQGSTDTQYF. The CDR3 DNA reads TGTGCCAGCAGTCGACTGGGACAGGGAAGCACAGATACGCAGTATTTT.

The chain recombines TRBV18 with TRBJ2-1; D call uncertain. There are 16 residues in the CDR3. The germline CDR1 and CDR2 sequences are KGHSH and LQKENI. Between the trimmed V and J ends, which lost 5 bases and 3 bases, there was a span of 17 bases. The DNA of the CDR3 is TGTGCCAGCTCAACGGGCCGCGGAGCCCGCTACAATGAGCAGTTCTTC. This codes for CASSTGRGARYNEQFF.

This clone was seen a single time. V usage is TRBV4-3 and J usage is TRBJ2-7; D possibly corresponds to TRBD1 (5 bases). CDR1 is LGHNA, CDR2 YSLEER, per germline. The CDR3 consists of 15 residues. Trimming took off 1 base at V and 3 bases at J, with 13 bases between the two ends. The CDR3 nucleotides read TGCGCCAGCAGCCAAGCTAGTCAGGGTCTCTACGAGCAGTACTTC. Protein product: CASSQASQGLYEQYF.

This clone was observed once. This chain uses TRBV5-8 with TRBJ2-7; tentatively, D is TRBD2 (6 bases). The ends were cut back, 0 bases at V and 3 bases at J, with 13 bases in the middle. The length of the CDR3 is 15 residues. Germline CDR1 reads SGHTS; CDR2 reads YDEGEE. The DNA for the CDR3 is TGTGCCAGCAGCTTGGGGGACCTTAGCGGCTACGAGCAGTACTTC. Amino acid sequence: CASSLGDLSGYEQYF.

Comments on this clone: A much larger clone differs by one base, so this may be a read error. Other DNA sequences in this specimen translate into the identical CDR3. The chain employs TRBV7-9 and TRBJ2-7, with 8 nucleotides matching TRBD1. Trimming at V came to 4 bases and at J to 3 bases, leaving 2 bases not matched to a gene. This CDR3 is built from 13 residues. Germline values: CDR1 SEHNR, CDR2 FQNEAQ (reference sequence). DNA of the CDR3: TGTGCCAGCAGCTCGGGACAGGACTACGAGCAGTACTTC. It specifies CASSSGQDYEQYF.

The genes are TRBV11-2 and TRBJ1-2; 8 nucleotides match TRBD1. Per germline, CDR1 SGHAT and CDR2 FQNNGV. V dropped 2 bases and J dropped 6; count of bases not matched to a gene: 8. The CDR3 consists of 15 residues. The CDR3 sequence is CASSLIPGGVDGYTF. In nucleotides, the CDR3 is TGTGCCAGCAGCTTAATCCCAGGGGGCGTTGATGGCTACACCTTC.

Only a few counts were recorded for this clone. The gene calls are TRBV6-1 and TRBJ1-5; D is possibly TRBD1 (5 bases). V lost 7 bases and J lost 6, with 10 bases in between. Germline values: CDR1 MNHNS, CDR2 SASEGT. CDR3 length equals 12 residues. In DNA, the CDR3 is TGTGCCAGCACGTGGGGGGTTCAGCCCCAGCATTTT. This gives the protein CASTWGVQPQHF.

The chain joins TRBV7-9 to TRBJ2-1; D possibly corresponds to TRBD2 (6 bases). This CDR3 has 13 residues. V was pared by 7 bases and J by 5 bases, with 12 bases between. CDR1 SEHNR and CDR2 FQNEAQ come from the germline V gene (reference sequence). In DNA form, the CDR3 reads TGTGCCAGCAAGGGACTTATAAACAATGAGCAGTTCTTC. Translation: CASKGLINNEQFF. The full variable domain, rest sourced from reference TRBV7-9 and TRBJ2-1, is DTGVSQNPRHKITKRGQNVTFRCDPISEHNRLYWYRQTLGQGPEFLTYFQNEAQLEKSRLLSDRFSAERPKGSFSTLEIQRTEQGDSAMYLCASKGLINNEQFFGPGTRLTVL.

The rearrangement joins TRBV4-3 to TRBJ2-7, with 7 bases that match TRBD1. This CDR3 is built from 16 residues. Germline V gene sequence: CDR1 LGHNA, CDR2 YSLEER. Trimming took 2 bases from V and 4 from J; bases not matched to a gene: 11. The CDR3 DNA reads as TGCGCCAGCAGCCAATCAACCGGGGACAGATGGTACGAGCAGTACTTC. Translating gives CASSQSTGDRWYEQYF.

The V gene is TRBV19, the J gene TRBJ1-5, with 10 bases fitting TRBD1. The germline gives CDR1 LNHDA, CDR2 SQIVND (reference sequence). V lost 8 bases to trimming and J lost 5 bases; unmatched junction nucleotides: 9. CDR3 length: 15 amino acids. The CDR3 bases are TGTGCCAGTTGGGCCGGGACAGGGGCCCATCAGCCCCAGCATTTT. This sequence encodes CASWAGTGAHQPQHF.

The chain joins TRBV5-4 to TRBJ2-1, with 9 bases matching TRBD2. Per the germline V gene, CDR1 is SGHNT and CDR2 is YYREEE (reference sequence). V was pared by 3 bases and J by 4 bases, with 8 bases of the junction left unmatched. The CDR3 runs to 16 residues. This CDR3 is CASSSLAGQAYNEQFF. Here the CDR3 DNA reads TGTGCCAGCAGCTCCCTAGCGGGACAAGCTTACAATGAGCAGTTCTTC.

The rearrangement joins TRBV7-9 to TRBJ2-7, with D possibly matching TRBD2 (5 bases). This CDR3 region has 14 residues. From germline, CDR1 is SEHNR and CDR2 FQNEAQ (reference sequence). Trimming shortened V by 5 bases and J by 2 bases, and 13 bases separated the two germline ends. The CDR3 reads CASSKADATYEQYF. In DNA, the CDR3 is TGTGCCAGCAGCAAAGCGGATGCTACCTACGAGCAGTACTTC.

This sequence joins TRBV7-6 and TRBJ2-3, with D perhaps TRBD2 (5 bases). Trimming left V 5 bases short and J 3 bases short, with 18 bases between. Germline assignment: CDR1 SGHVS and CDR2 FNYEAQ. The CDR3 loop spans 16 amino acids. The CDR3 nucleotides read TGTGCCAGCAGCCGCCCGGCGCGAGGAGGTACAGATACGCAGTATTTT. Protein product: CASSRPARGGTDTQYF.

The chain links TRBV5-8 to TRBJ2-3; no clear D. Germline V gives CDR1 SGHTS, CDR2 YDEGEE. The CDR3 has 14 amino acids. V was cut by 4 bases and J by 4 bases, with 13 bases left in between. The CDR3 nucleotides are TGTGCCAGCAGCCGACCAGGCAGCCCAGATACGCAGTATTTT. This sequence encodes CASSRPGSPDTQYF.